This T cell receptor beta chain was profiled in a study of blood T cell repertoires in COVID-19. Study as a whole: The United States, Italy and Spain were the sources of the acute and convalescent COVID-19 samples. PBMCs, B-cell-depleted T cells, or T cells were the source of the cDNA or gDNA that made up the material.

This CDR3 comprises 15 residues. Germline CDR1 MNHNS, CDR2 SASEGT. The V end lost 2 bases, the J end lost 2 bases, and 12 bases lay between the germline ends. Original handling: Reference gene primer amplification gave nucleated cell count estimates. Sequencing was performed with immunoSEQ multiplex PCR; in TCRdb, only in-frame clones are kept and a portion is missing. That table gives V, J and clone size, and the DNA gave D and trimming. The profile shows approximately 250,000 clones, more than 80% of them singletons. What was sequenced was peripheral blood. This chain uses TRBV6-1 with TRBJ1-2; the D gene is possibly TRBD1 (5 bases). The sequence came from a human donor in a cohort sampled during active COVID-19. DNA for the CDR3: TGTGCCAGCAGTGAACGTCAGGGAATAAACTATGGCTACACCTTC. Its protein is CASSERQGINYGYTF.